The 20 T cell receptor beta chains reported below all come from one sample, sequenced in a study of blood T cell repertoires in COVID-19. This table comes from immunoSEQ multiplex PCR, and its TCRdb copy is limited to in-frame clones, with some not included. Of around 400,000 clones in the sample, approximately 89% were seen once. Material for sequencing was PBMCs or T cells enriched from blood (not recorded which). These receptors were obtained from a woman between 40 and 50 years old who had been exposed to COVID-19.

The chain links TRBV29-1 to TRBJ1-2, with 7 positions matching TRBD1. J gave up 4 bases and V 6 bases, and 2 bases lay outside the gene matches. The CDR3 length is 11 residues. The germline CDR1 and CDR2 sequences are SQVTM and ANQGSEA. CDR3 protein: CSVPGGYGYTF. Here the CDR3 DNA reads TGCAGCGTACCAGGGGGCTATGGCTACACCTTC.

The chain carries TRBV9 and TRBJ2-7; 9 positions agree with TRBD2. Germline-derived CDR1 and CDR2 are SGDLS and YYNGEE. J gave up 3 bases and V 4 bases, and 8 bases lay outside the gene matches. The CDR3 totals 15 residues. DNA of the CDR3: TGTGCCAGCAGCTACTTAGCGGGAGAGGGCTACGAGCAGTACTTC. Protein: CASSYLAGEGYEQYF.

This chain links TRBV15 with TRBJ2-2, with D uncertain. Germline assignment: CDR1 LNHNV and CDR2 YYDKDF (reference sequence). The CDR3 is 13 amino acids. The ends were cut back, 1 base at V and 6 bases at J, with 6 bases in the middle. The CDR3 sequence: CATSRGSAGELFF. The CDR3 region has the DNA TGTGCCACCAGCAGAGGTTCCGCCGGGGAGCTGTTTTTT.

This rearrangement joins TRBV7-2 to TRBJ2-2; a possible D gene is TRBD2 (5 bases). Trimming pared 4 bases from V and 11 bases from J, leaving 11 bases between. The CDR3 has 12 residues. Germline-derived CDR1 and CDR2 are SGHTA and FQGNSA. The CDR3 reads CASSYDYRELFF. CDR3 nucleotide sequence: TGTGCCAGCAGCTATGACTACCGAGAGCTGTTTTTT. Full variable domain (rest looked up from reference TRBV7-2 and TRBJ2-2): GAGVSQSPSNKVTEKGKDVELRCDPISGHTALYWYRQSLGQGLEFLIYFQGNSAPDKSGLPSDRFSAERTGGSVSTLTIQRTQQEDSAVYLCASSYDYRELFFGEGSRLTVL.

This CDR3 reads CASRPRTGVGYTF. The CDR3 DNA sequence: TGTGCCAGCAGACCCCGGACAGGGGTTGGCTACACCTTC. The chain joins TRBV13 to TRBJ1-2, with TRBD1 matching 9 bases. The J segment lost 7 bases and the V segment lost 6 bases, leaving 6 bases of the junction unmatched. This CDR3 has 13 residues. Germline CDR1 reads PRHDT; CDR2 reads FYEKMQ (reference sequence).

The chain has TRBV18 and TRBJ2-2; 7 bases are a match to TRBD2. Germline trimming cut 6 bases from V and 4 bases from J; bases unmatched to any gene: 8. The CDR3 consists of 15 residues. Germline CDR1 and CDR2: KGHSH and LQKENI. The CDR3 region is CASSPGGTFTGELFF. CDR3 sequence (DNA): TGTGCCAGCTCGCCCGGGGGGACCTTCACCGGGGAGCTGTTTTTT.

V and J are TRBV6-2 or TRBV6-3 and TRBJ2-1; 8 bases line up with TRBD2. Germline V lookup: CDR1 MNHEY, CDR2 SVGEGT. Trimming cost V 5 bases and J 7 bases; bases outside gene matches: 13. CDR3 length: 16 residues. The CDR3 DNA reads as TGTGCCAGCAGTACCGATAGCGGGACCCACGGGAATGAGCAGTTCTTC. This gives the protein CASSTDSGTHGNEQFF.

V gene TRBV29-1 combines with J gene TRBJ1-1, with a tentative D call TRBD1 (6 bases). The length of the CDR3 is 13 residues. The germline V gene has CDR1 SQVTM and CDR2 ANQGSEA. V was clipped by 6 bases and J by 8 bases, with 19 bases between them. The CDR3 region is CSVQRGTGTEAFF. DNA for the CDR3: TGCAGCGTCCAAAGGGGAACCGGGACAGAAGCTTTCTTT.

The rearrangement joins TRBV7-3 to TRBJ2-1; 10 bases fit TRBD2. With 2 bases clipped from V and 9 bases from J, the junction kept 7 bases outside the gene matches. Germline V gene data show CDR1 as SGHTA and CDR2 as FQGTGA. The CDR3 sequence is 15 residues long. The CDR3 DNA is TGTGCCAGCAGCTTACAAGCGGGGGGGCAGACTGAGCAGTTCTTC. Translation gives CASSLQAGGQTEQFF.

This chain joins TRBV5-1 and TRBJ1-4, with D possibly TRBD1 on 6 matching bases. The CDR3 has 15 amino acids. CDR1 and CDR2 from the germline V gene are SGHRS and YFSETQ. V was clipped by 4 bases and J by 5 bases, with 15 bases between them. The CDR3 nucleotides are TGCGCCAGCAGCCAGGACACAGGGACGAATGAAAAACTGTTTTTT. Translating gives CASSQDTGTNEKLFF.

This clone was recorded once. V usage is TRBV12-3 or TRBV12-4 and J usage is TRBJ1-5, with D tentatively TRBD1 (6 bases). V lost 1 base, J lost 5 bases, and 6 bases lay in between. This CDR3 is 13 amino acids long. The CDR3 sequence: CASSLEGDQPQHF. The CDR3 region has the DNA TGTGCCAGCAGTTTAGAGGGGGATCAGCCCCAGCATTTT.

In this sample, this clone turned up a few times. The chain has TRBV7-8 and TRBJ1-5; a possible D gene is TRBD1 (6 bases). The CDR3 loop spans 15 amino acids. In germline, CDR1 is SGHVS, CDR2 FQNEAQ. Trimming stripped 1 base from V and 3 bases from J, with 10 bases between. CDR3 in DNA: TGTGCCAGCAGCTTAGTGGGGGGGCACAATCAGCCCCAGCATTTT. Protein: CASSLVGGHNQPQHF.

This chain uses TRBV27 with TRBJ2-7; 11 positions match TRBD1. The CDR3 runs 15 residues. Germline assignment: CDR1 MNHEY and CDR2 SMNVEV (reference sequence). Trimming took 5 bases from V and 4 from J; bases not matched to a gene: 7. The CDR3 protein is CASSRSGTGGYEQYF. In nucleotides, the CDR3 is TGTGCCAGCAGTAGGTCCGGGACAGGGGGGTACGAGCAGTACTTC.

Notes on this clone: Other nucleotide sequences from this sample produce the same CDR3. The chain carries TRBV6-5 and TRBJ1-2; TRBD1 matches 8 bases. This CDR3 has 14 amino acids. V dropped 1 base and J dropped 8; count of bases not matched to a gene: 6. Looked up from germline, CDR1 is MNHEY and CDR2 is SVGAGI. This chain's CDR3 is CASSYLQGASGYTF. In DNA form, the CDR3 reads TGTGCCAGCAGTTACTTGCAGGGGGCATCCGGCTACACCTTC.

The chain couples TRBV5-1 to TRBJ1-4, with TRBD1 identical over 9 bases. After removal of 4 bases from V and 7 bases from J, the junction contained 8 bases not matched to a gene. The CDR3 is 15 amino acids. Germline-derived CDR1 and CDR2 are SGHRS and YFSETQ. The CDR3 is CASSPGDRDSEKLFF. Here the CDR3 DNA reads TGCGCCAGCAGCCCTGGGGACAGGGACTCTGAAAAACTGTTTTTT.

The V and J genes are TRBV30 and TRBJ2-3, with 10 bases fitting TRBD1. Germline V gene lookup returns CDR1 GTSNPN and CDR2 SVGIG (reference sequence). The CDR3 extends over 17 amino acids. Trimming cost V 2 bases and J 5 bases; bases outside gene matches: 13. CDR3 bases: TGTGCCTGGAGTAGGGCCGCCGGGACAGGGGCTGGAGATACGCAGTATTTT. It encodes CAWSRAAGTGAGDTQYF.

V usage is TRBV7-9 and J usage is TRBJ2-6; TRBD1 agrees at 11 bases. The CDR3 runs 18 residues. Germline assignment: CDR1 SEHNR and CDR2 FQNEAQ (reference sequence). The junction had 3 bases not matched to a gene; V was cut back by 0 bases and J by 2 bases. The CDR3 sequence is CASSLAQGQGAGANVLTF. For the CDR3, the DNA is TGTGCCAGCAGCTTAGCGCAGGGACAGGGGGCTGGGGCCAACGTCCTGACTTTC.

The J gene is TRBJ2-5, the V gene TRBV7-3, with D possibly matching TRBD2 (6 bases). This CDR3 comprises 15 residues. V lost 0 bases and J 0 bases, leaving 8 bases between the germline ends. The germline CDR1 and CDR2 sequences are SGHTA and FQGTGA. The CDR3 loop is CASSLTGGDQETQYF. CDR3 nucleotide sequence: TGTGCCAGCAGCTTAACGGGCGGGGACCAAGAGACCCAGTACTTC. The full variable domain, in which reference TRBV7-3 and TRBJ2-5 provide the parts outside the CDR3, is GAGVSQTPSNKVTEKGKYVELRCDPISGHTALYWYRQSLGQGPEFLIYFQGTGAADDSGLPNDRFFAVRPEGSVSTLKIQRTERGDSAVYLCASSLTGGDQETQYFGPGTRLLVL.

The chain has TRBV7-9 and TRBJ2-7; 7 nucleotides align to TRBD1. The V gene end was trimmed by 4 bases and the J gene end by 2 bases; junction bases not matched to a gene: 8. This CDR3 is built from 15 residues. Germline V gene lookup returns CDR1 SEHNR and CDR2 FQNEAQ (reference sequence). The CDR3 DNA reads as TGTGCCAGCAGCTCCCGGGACAGTTCGCCCTACGAGCAGTACTTC. It translates to CASSSRDSSPYEQYF.

V is TRBV13 and J is TRBJ2-7; tentative D call: TRBD2 (5 bases). The CDR3 length is 17 residues. V lost 5 bases to trimming and J lost 0 bases, with 20 bases between them. Germline assignment: CDR1 PRHDT and CDR2 FYEKMQ (reference sequence). Here the CDR3 DNA reads TGTGCCAGCAGCCCACCACTTGGCGAGGGAAGCTCCTACGAGCAGTACTTC. This gives the protein CASSPPLGEGSSYEQYF.